The T cell receptor (beta chain) described here comes from a study of breast tumors, draining lymph nodes, adjacent tissues. This clonotype was seen once. V was cut by 5 bases and J by 2 bases, with 16 bases left in between. Germline lookup yields CDR1 SGHVS and CDR2 FQNEAQ. CDR3 size: 16 residues. Breast cancer patients provided tissue from their axillary draining lymph nodes. MiXCR, run by TCRdb on the multiplex PCR reads, gives a single entry per CDR3 protein. The sample yields 150,000 to 200,000 distinct CDR3 sequences, approximately 30% seen once. The chain carries TRBV7-8 and TRBJ1-5; possible D gene TRBD1, 5 bases. Sample: axillary lymph node tissue. This clonotype originated in a female donor with breast cancer. Some clones in this sample may be carry-over from other donors' samples. Here the CDR3 reads CASSPLAGTRNQPQHF. The CDR3 DNA is TGTGCCAGCAGCCCGTTGGCAGGGACCCGCAATCAGCCCCAGCATTTT. Variable domain in full (rest from reference TRBV7-8 and TRBJ1-5): GAGVSQSPRYKVAKRGQDVALRCDPISGHVSLFWYQQALGQGPEFLTYFQNEAQLDKSGLPSDRFFAERPEGSVSTLKIQRTQQEDSAVYLCASSPLAGTRNQPQHFGDGTRLSIL.